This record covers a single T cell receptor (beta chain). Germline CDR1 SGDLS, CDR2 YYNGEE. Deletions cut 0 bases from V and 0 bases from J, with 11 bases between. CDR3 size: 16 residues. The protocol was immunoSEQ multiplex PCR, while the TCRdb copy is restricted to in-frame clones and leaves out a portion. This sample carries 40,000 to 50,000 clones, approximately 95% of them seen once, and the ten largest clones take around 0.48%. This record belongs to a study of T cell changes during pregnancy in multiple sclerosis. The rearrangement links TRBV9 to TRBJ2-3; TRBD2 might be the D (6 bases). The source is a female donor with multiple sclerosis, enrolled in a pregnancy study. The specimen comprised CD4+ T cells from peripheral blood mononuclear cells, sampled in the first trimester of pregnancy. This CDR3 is CASSVGGVHSTDTQYF. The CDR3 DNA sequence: TGTGCCAGCAGCGTAGGCGGGGTGCATAGCACAGATACGCAGTATTTT. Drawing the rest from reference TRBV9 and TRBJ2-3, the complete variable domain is DSGVTQTPKHLITATGQRVTLRCSPRSGDLSVYWYQQSLDQGLQFLIQYYNGEERAKGNILERFSAQQFPDLHSELNLSSLELGDSALYFCASSVGGVHSTDTQYFGPGTRLTVL.